A selection of T cell receptor beta chains follows, all from one sample in a study of chemoradiotherapy in HPV16-positive cancers. Data came from immunoSEQ multiplex PCR; TCRdb stores just in-frame clones and leaves some out. The repertoire consists of about 6,100 clones, with around 70% occurring once and the leading ten covering roughly 30%. Sample: tumor tissue, taken from a patient who underwent chemoradiotherapy. All receptors derive from a human donor with HPV-associated anogenital cancer. Each CDR3 is given with its conserved first and last residue.

j_gene	v_gene	CDR3aa
TRBJ2-5	TRBV2	CASRDGIQETQYF
TRBJ2-3	TRBV15	CATSRDRRTGADTQYF
TRBJ1-1	TRBV10-2	CASSESGAEAFF
TRBJ2-5	TRBV7-9	CASSLSTGEETQYF
TRBJ1-1	TRBV11-2	CASSQVGFEASASEAFF
TRBJ2-3	TRBV6-1	CASSEGWGGTDTQYF
TRBJ2-7	TRBV21-1	CASPKNCDEQYF
TRBJ2-5	TRBV4-1	CASSQDVGTGGRETQYF
TRBJ2-5	TRBV2	CASFRVGARETQYF
TRBJ2-7	TRBV12-5	CASAGGRYEQYF
TRBJ2-3	TRBV4-1	CASSRSLAGGGDTQYF
TRBJ2-5	TRBV6-1	CASSDGGETQYF
TRBJ1-2	TRBV2	CASSDGVPF
TRBJ2-1	TRBV6-4	CASSGDERNEQFF
TRBJ2-7	TRBV20-1	CSASHSYEQYF
TRBJ2-3	TRBV30	CAWSFPSGGTDTQYF
TRBJ1-3	TRBV2	CASTWGDLSGNTIYF